This is a list of T cell receptor beta chains from one sample in a study of early T cells in non-severe SARS-CoV-2 infection. Using its own MiXCR run on the 5' RACE reads, TCRdb lists one record per CDR3 protein. The table includes approximately 28,000 distinct CDR3 sequences, roughly 4% detected once. Input material: whole blood. These receptors were obtained from an adult who was a healthcare worker with PCR-confirmed SARS-CoV-2 infection or an uninfected control (not recorded which). Both conserved end residues are part of each CDR3. Each record gives: clone size, V gene, CDR3 protein. Some rows have no size entry. The others give once, few or many, or a class for an expanded clone.

clone size: many; V gene: TRBV10-1; CDR3 protein: CASSGSGANVLTF
clone size: .; V gene: TRBV7-2; CDR3 protein: CASSPTRWETQYF
clone size: many; V gene: TRBV9; CDR3 protein: CASSVEAGGRNEQFF
clone size: many; V gene: TRBV9; CDR3 protein: CASSVDDGNSGNTIYF
clone size: medium-sized; V gene: TRBV2; CDR3 protein: CASSSGTGNTGELFF
clone size: many; V gene: TRBV6-2/TRBV6-3; CDR3 protein: CASSQYNEQFF
clone size: many; V gene: TRBV12-3/TRBV12-4; CDR3 protein: CASRRAGGPAETQYF
clone size: .; V gene: TRBV20-1; CDR3 protein: CSARVLNLTGNYGYTF
clone size: many; V gene: TRBV11-2; CDR3 protein: CASSLGATTNNEQFF
clone size: many; V gene: TRBV20-1; CDR3 protein: CSASRTSDYNEQFF
clone size: many; V gene: TRBV7-2; CDR3 protein: CASSLAGTGSGDTQYF
clone size: many; V gene: TRBV5-1; CDR3 protein: CASSLGRYNSPTGELFF
clone size: many; V gene: TRBV5-1; CDR3 protein: CASSIDRGSNEQYF
clone size: once; V gene: TRBV7-9; CDR3 protein: CASSSGLAQSYEQYF
clone size: many; V gene: TRBV7-8; CDR3 protein: CASSQWAMTSSEQFF
clone size: many; V gene: TRBV9; CDR3 protein: CASSELAGLGVYNEQFF
clone size: few; V gene: TRBV6-6; CDR3 protein: CASSTGTGVYEQYF
clone size: many; V gene: TRBV7-9; CDR3 protein: CASSLDRGPVVTEAFF
clone size: many; V gene: TRBV2; CDR3 protein: CASSEGRPGKGGYTF
clone size: many; V gene: TRBV2; CDR3 protein: CASSSGGVQPQHF
clone size: .; V gene: TRBV6-6; CDR3 protein: CASSYGQGWYYGYTF
clone size: .; V gene: TRBV4-1; CDR3 protein: CASSQDVAVQETQYF
clone size: many; V gene: TRBV3-1; CDR3 protein: CASSQTPGYNYGYTF
clone size: few; V gene: TRBV6-6; CDR3 protein: CASSQTGPTYEQYF
clone size: many; V gene: TRBV25-1; CDR3 protein: CASSESSGISYNEQFF
clone size: .; V gene: TRBV7-2; CDR3 protein: CASSLGTSGYNEQFF
clone size: many; V gene: TRBV6-5; CDR3 protein: CASSRSFGVDTQYF
clone size: .; V gene: TRBV20-1; CDR3 protein: CSATGGSSGPYNEQFF
clone size: many; V gene: TRBV6-2/TRBV6-3; CDR3 protein: CASWRQGDTGELFF
clone size: many; V gene: TRBV5-1; CDR3 protein: CASSGDRANTEAFF
clone size: many; V gene: TRBV6-6; CDR3 protein: CASSTPDISSYNEQFF
clone size: few; V gene: TRBV4-2; CDR3 protein: CASSQDPGNGELFF
clone size: many; V gene: TRBV30; CDR3 protein: CAGLAGYGYTF
clone size: many; V gene: TRBV28; CDR3 protein: CASIQDSTDTQYF
clone size: few; V gene: TRBV12-3/TRBV12-4; CDR3 protein: CASSLGGTYNSPLHF
clone size: many; V gene: TRBV2; CDR3 protein: CAIPGLAANEQFF
clone size: few; V gene: TRBV10-3; CDR3 protein: CAISESGTKFSGANVLTF
clone size: many; V gene: TRBV20-1; CDR3 protein: CSATASAPDLNYGYTF
clone size: many; V gene: TRBV25-1; CDR3 protein: CASSDPGTSEDTQYF
clone size: many; V gene: TRBV12-5; CDR3 protein: CASGFVLANTGELFF